This T cell receptor (beta chain) derives from a study of tumor and adjacent non-tumor tissue in lung cancer. Study-wide points: Significantly higher TCR diversity was found in tumor than normal lung. Top 100 clones took a larger repertoire share in normal lung.

Three rounds of nested PCR, following a modified ARM-PCR protocol, produced the TCRbeta library. TCRdb passed the multiplex PCR reads through MiXCR, listing each CDR3 protein once. The sample has 60,000 to 80,000 distinct CDR3 sequences; about two thirds are singletons. Germline V gives CDR1 SQVTM, CDR2 ANQGSEA. This CDR3 contains 14 residues. Worth noting for this clonotype: No antigen is known for it. Relative to the germline gene, one junction end is altered; a read error may explain this.

RNA was extracted from bulk tissue without any cell sorting. Distant lung tissue was collected more than 3 cm away from the tumor edge. Newly diagnosed lung cancer patients had thoracic surgery in China, August–late 2014, without prior chemotherapy. The clonotype originates from a woman aged 50 to 60 with non-small cell lung cancer. Sequencing was done on a sample of distant non-tumor lung tissue. The chain joins TRBV29-1 to TRBJ1-4, with D perhaps TRBD1 (6 bases). This CDR3 is CSVGGRDNNEKLYF. In DNA, the CDR3 is TGCAGCGTTGGGGGACGGGACAATAATGAAAAACTGTATTTT.